Listed below are T cell receptor beta chains from one sample, sequenced in a study of neurological immune-mediated disorders. Each CDR3 protein gets one entry after TCRdb re-called the 5' RACE reads with MiXCR. The table has approximately 52,000 distinct CDR3 sequences, 3% to 3.5% seen once; the top ten hold about 6.3%. The sequenced sample was PBMCs. The receptors shown here come from a man in his forties or fifties with multiple sclerosis. CDR3s leave out the opening cysteine and the closing phenylalanine or tryptophan. Part of the rows lack a size; the others show once, few, many or a class for expanded clones.

TRBV12-3/TRBV12-4	TRBJ2-1	many	ASGDLRGGDEQF
TRBV9	TRBJ1-6	many	ASSARQGSSYNSPLN
TRBV3-1	TRBJ1-1	NA	ASSQDYTGAVKNSEAF
TRBV7-9	TRBJ1-5	many	ASSSQNSNQPQH
TRBV4-2	TRBJ2-5	many	ASSQEGGGQQETQY
TRBV2	TRBJ1-1	many	ASNRWGGSTEAF
TRBV7-3	TRBJ2-2	many	ASSLRQGDTGELF
TRBV2	TRBJ1-2	many	ASSGTGGGYGYT
TRBV4-1	TRBJ1-4	many	ASSRAPLSATNEKLF
TRBV5-6	TRBJ1-2	many	ASSSGWVAAYGYT
TRBV20-1	TRBJ2-3	many	SAPRDRHNTDTQY
TRBV12-3/TRBV12-4	TRBJ1-6	few	ASSPGGAPNSPLH
TRBV2	TRBJ2-5	few	ASSVGRAQETQY
TRBV9	TRBJ2-1	many	ASSVVPSTGGLNNEQF
TRBV20-1	TRBJ1-2	many	SAGQGVNYGYT
TRBV20-1	TRBJ2-5	many	SALDLAETQY
TRBV20-1	TRBJ2-3	many	SARDGVARTDTQY
TRBV5-1	TRBJ2-2	many	ASSSGQGDTGELF
TRBV4-1	TRBJ1-4	many	ASSLNTGITNEKLF
TRBV4-1	TRBJ2-3	many	ASSQDSGGGTDTQY
TRBV5-1	TRBJ2-7	many	ASSLDRTYEQY
TRBV28	TRBJ1-2	NA	ASSLGDTSGGYT
TRBV20-1	TRBJ2-7	few	SAPGTPLGEQY
TRBV6-5	TRBJ2-1	many	ASSYSGDSYNEQF
TRBV20-1	TRBJ1-5	many	SARSGSSNQPQH
TRBV20-1	TRBJ1-5	many	SAQGNQPQH
TRBV5-1	TRBJ1-2	many	ASSPQPTNYGYT
TRBV3-1	TRBJ2-5	NA	ASSQQGGKTQY
TRBV7-6	TRBJ1-6	many	ASSVTDYNSPLN
TRBV5-1	TRBJ1-5	many	ASSPDGGEVQPQN
TRBV5-1	TRBJ2-2	many	ASSPGQGYTGELF
TRBV20-1	TRBJ2-2	many	SASRVGGELF
TRBV9	TRBJ2-1	many	ASSVASGVAYEQF
TRBV5-6	TRBJ2-3	many	ASSLQRGADTQY
TRBV12-3/TRBV12-4	TRBJ1-5	many	ASSLGTGVRQPQH
TRBV7-3	TRBJ2-1	NA	ASSRQGIRVSYNEQF
TRBV5-1	TRBJ2-4	many	ASRDGGAENIQY
TRBV7-2	TRBJ2-5	many	ASSLSRGGSETQY
TRBV15	TRBJ1-6	many	ATSRGGGQVGYNSPLN
TRBV6-5	TRBJ1-1	many	ASSFSRQGATEAF
TRBV9	TRBJ2-2	many	ASSVSGGSPGELF
TRBV20-1	TRBJ2-1	many	SAGLAGLSSYNEQF
TRBV7-2	TRBJ2-2	many	ASSLGPAFNTGELF
TRBV7-8	TRBJ1-2	many	ASSTIRDSGHGYT
TRBV20-1	TRBJ2-2	many	SARDRGTGGGNTGELF
TRBV6-1	TRBJ1-5	many	ASNRLPSGQFQYSNQPQH
TRBV7-6	TRBJ1-1	many	ASTLWGNTEAF
TRBV2	TRBJ1-5	NA	ASSRGFSNQPQH
TRBV20-1	TRBJ2-7	many	SAARTSGAYEQY
TRBV3-1	TRBJ2-2	many	ASSQRGTNTGELF
TRBV5-1	TRBJ2-6	many	ASSIQSSGANVLT
TRBV6-1	TRBJ1-1	few	ASTVRTGGLNTEAF
TRBV20-1	TRBJ1-4	many	SARGQGTNEKLF
TRBV5-6	TRBJ1-1	many	ASRRSGGLTEAF
TRBV10-3	TRBJ1-2	many	AISEPTGGYGYT
TRBV20-1	TRBJ2-7	many	SAKPGQGVPEQY
TRBV7-9	TRBJ1-3	many	ASSLGVGTGNTIY
TRBV5-1	TRBJ2-7	many	ASSFSHSPYEQY
TRBV20-1	TRBJ1-1	few	SAPDVGEAF